This TCR beta chain was found in a study of T-cell reconstitution after alpha-beta-depleted transplantation in children. Study outcomes and limitations: Several hundred expanded graft clones reportedly were the source of alpha-beta T cells about two months after transplant. Surviving recipient T cells and thymic progenitors accounted for the high day-60 TCRbeta diversity observed in some patients. Newly made T cells mostly supplied T-cell counts and diversity one year after transplant.

The library targeted TCRbeta and was prepared with unique molecular identifiers. TCRdb used MiXCR to reprocess the PCR reads, holding one entry per CDR3 protein. The table has about 98,000 distinct CDR3 sequences, about 22% seen once. V lost 4 bases to trimming and J lost 2 bases, with 14 bases between them. Germline assignment: CDR1 SNHLY and CDR2 FYNNEI. The CDR3 contains 16 residues. To note about this clonotype: Its specificity is unknown.

This specimen consisted of PBMCs, obtained before TCRalphabeta/CD19-depleted stem cell transplant. The chain recombines TRBV2 with TRBJ2-2; unclear D gene. This clonotype was obtained from a boy younger than 10 with acute lymphoblastic leukemia, due to receive a stem cell transplant. This CDR3 is CASSVRRAANTGELFF. In DNA, the CDR3 is TGTGCCAGCAGTGTACGTAGGGCCGCAAACACCGGGGAGCTGTTTTTT.